This TCR beta chain came from a study of early T cells in non-severe SARS-CoV-2 infection. Germline-derived CDR1 and CDR2 are MNHNS and SASEGT. Trimming left V 1 base short and J 7 bases short, with 16 bases between. The CDR3 extends over 16 amino acids. There are a few counts of this clonotype. A single record per CDR3 protein comes from TCRdb applying MiXCR to the 5' RACE reads. The table has approximately 70,000 distinct CDR3 sequences, about 4.9% seen once. The starting material was whole blood, obtained at baseline. The V and J genes are TRBV6-1 and TRBJ1-4; maybe TRBD1 (5 bases). This receptor was obtained from an adult who was a healthcare worker with PCR-confirmed SARS-CoV-2 infection or an uninfected control (not recorded which). The donor label of this sample is uncertain. In DNA form, the CDR3 reads TGTGCCAGCAGTGAAGGAAGGACACCCGGAGGTGAAAAACTGTTTTTT. This translates into CASSEGRTPGGEKLFF.